This TCR beta chain was documented in a study of TIL therapy for anti-PD-1-resistant metastatic lung cancer. Study-level information: Tumors carried a median roughly 1.5 non-synonymous mutations per megabase. Study findings and constraints: The baseline peripheral repertoire was partially replaced by infused TIL clonotypes that later decayed.

About this clone itself: Its antigen is not known.

Germline CDR1 is SQVTM and CDR2 is ANQGSEA. V was cut by 6 bases and J by 4 bases, with 20 bases left in between. The CDR3 is 15 residues long. The time point is: pre-treatment sample, taken before nivolumab and TIL therapy. Adults with stage 4 NSCLC were enrolled in a phase I trial. The immunoSEQ assay was v3. The data were produced by immunoSEQ multiplex PCR, yet TCRdb's version contains in-frame clones alone and is incomplete. The sample records 50,000 to 70,000 clones, 81% being singletons. Here the sequenced sample was blood, taken at baseline. This sequence originates from a person aged 25-85 years with non-small cell lung cancer. This chain joins TRBV29-1 and TRBJ2-3; D gene uncertain. CDR3 bases: TGCAGCGTCGCCGACCCCCCCCGTGGCGCAGATACGCAGTATTTT. Its protein product is CSVADPPRGADTQYF.